A single TCR beta chain is shown here with its context. Synthetic spike-ins, TCR analog templates, were added into each PCR. The table came from immunoSEQ multiplex PCR; TCRdb's copy has only in-frame clones and leaves some out. Altogether fewer than 90,000 clones are present, 85% to 95% being singletons, with the ten largest covering around 0.87%. The time point is: peripheral blood 6 weeks after treatment start. Sampling of each patient yielded between 1 and 8 specimens, collected pretreatment and on-treatment. This sample stems from a study of PD-L1 blockade in urothelial cancer. Study context: Blood analysis took place 3 weeks (second dose) and 6 weeks after treatment start.

J was trimmed by 0 bases and V by 5 bases; bases with no gene match: 3. The CDR3 is 15 residues long. Per germline, CDR1 SGHAT and CDR2 FQNNGV. The clonotype originates from a woman aged 80 or older with urothelial cancer. The specimen was PBMCs, collected around atezolizumab (anti-PD-L1) treatment. The chain joins TRBV11-2 to TRBJ2-2; 7 bases align to TRBD1. Here the CDR3 reads CASSEQGTNTGELFF. CDR3 bases: TGTGCCAGCAGCGAACAGGGGACGAACACCGGGGAGCTGTTTTTT.